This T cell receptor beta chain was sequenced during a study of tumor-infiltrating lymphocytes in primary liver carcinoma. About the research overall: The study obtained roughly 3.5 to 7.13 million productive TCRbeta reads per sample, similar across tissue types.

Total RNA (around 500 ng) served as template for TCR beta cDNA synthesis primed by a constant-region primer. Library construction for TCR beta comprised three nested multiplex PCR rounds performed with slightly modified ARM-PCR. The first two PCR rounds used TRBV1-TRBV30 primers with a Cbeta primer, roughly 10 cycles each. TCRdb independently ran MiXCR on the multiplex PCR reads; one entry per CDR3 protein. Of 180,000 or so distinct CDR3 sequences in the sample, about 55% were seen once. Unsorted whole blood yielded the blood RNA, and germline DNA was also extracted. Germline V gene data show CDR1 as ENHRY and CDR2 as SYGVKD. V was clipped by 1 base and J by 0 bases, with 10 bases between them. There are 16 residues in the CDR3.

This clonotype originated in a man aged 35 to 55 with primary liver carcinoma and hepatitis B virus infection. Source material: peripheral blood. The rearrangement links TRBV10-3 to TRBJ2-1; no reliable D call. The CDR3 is CAISEFGSDSYNEQFF. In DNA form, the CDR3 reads TGTGCCATCAGTGAGTTTGGGTCGGACTCCTACAATGAGCAGTTCTTC.